Listed here are 23 T cell receptor beta chains from one sample, sequenced in a study of T cell repertoires in cytomegalovirus infection (dated by TCRdb to about 2019). The instrument given in TCRdb is Illumina HiSeq 1500. In TCRdb, the public reads were trimmed at Q25 with fastp and aligned with MiXCR, with productive beta chains retained. Rows matching on CDR3 protein sequence are summarized as one entry with the most common DNA and genes. The sample table holds hundreds of thousands of distinct CDR3 sequences, of which approximately 30% were seen once. Roughly 13% of the sample goes to the ten largest clones. Sequencing was performed on PBMCs. These receptors all come from a human donor in good health (CMV status not recorded). Some clones in this sample may be carry-over from other donors' samples.

In regard to this clonotype: Just one base apart from a much larger clone, this may be a read error. J is TRBJ2-1 and V is TRBV6-5; TRBD1 might be the D (6 bases). CDR3 length: 15 residues. Germline V gene data show CDR1 as MNHEY and CDR2 as SVGAGI. In nucleotides, the CDR3 is TGTGCCATCAGTTACTCCCAAGGCAGGGGATATGAGCAGTTCTTC. It codes for CAISYSQGRGYEQFF.

The chain is built from TRBV11-2 and TRBJ2-1, with D possibly matching TRBD2 (5 bases). The ends were cut back, 3 bases at V and 6 bases at J, with 21 bases in the middle. Germline V gene sequence: CDR1 SGHAT, CDR2 FQNNGV. The CDR3 has 17 residues. The DNA for the CDR3 is TGTGCCAGCAGCTTTTTTAGCGTAGGATTATACAGCAATGAGCAGTTCTTC. Protein sequence: CASSFFSVGLYSNEQFF.

This chain joins TRBV10-3 and TRBJ1-5; 10 positions match TRBD1. Per the germline V gene, CDR1 is ENHRY and CDR2 is SYGVKD. Trimming removed 10 bases from V and 5 bases from J; junction bases left unmatched: 5. The length of the CDR3 is 13 residues. The CDR3 sequence is CATAGTGDQPQHF. The CDR3 DNA reads as TGTGCCACCGCCGGGACAGGGGATCAGCCCCAGCATTTT.

This clonotype was detected a few times. The chain joins TRBV6-2 or TRBV6-3 to TRBJ2-1; D is possibly TRBD1 (6 bases). Germline lookup yields CDR1 MNHEY and CDR2 SVGEGT. The CDR3 spans 13 residues. Deletions cut 3 bases from V and 6 bases from J, with 9 bases between. The CDR3 DNA sequence: TGTGCCAGCAGTTATACGGACAGCAATGAGCAGTTCTTC. It codes for CASSYTDSNEQFF.

About this clonotype: The conserved phenylalanine or tryptophan is not found at the CDR3 terminus, so this likely reflects a read error. The chain has TRBV6-2 or TRBV6-3 and TRBJ1-2; 8 bases line up with TRBD1. Trimming at V came to 9 bases and at J to 8 bases, leaving 5 bases not matched to a gene. This CDR3 contains 11 residues. From germline, CDR1 is MNHEY and CDR2 SVGEGT. The CDR3 coding sequence is TGTGCCAGTACACAGGGGGTCGGCTACACCTTA. It yields the protein CASTQGVGYTL.

The sample holds a few counts of this clonotype. The chain recombines TRBV7-9 with TRBJ1-2, with 7 bases fitting TRBD1. The germline V gene encodes CDR1 SEHNR and CDR2 FQNEAQ (reference sequence). The CDR3 has 14 amino acids. The V and J ends lost 5 bases and 12 bases, in that order; junction bases with no gene match: 15. CDR3 coding DNA: TGTGCCAGCAGCCCGGGGACAGATTTCCTCCGGGACACCTTC. Encoded protein: CASSPGTDFLRDTF.

In this sample, this clonotype turned up many times. This chain links TRBV7-2 with TRBJ2-7; 7 bases fit TRBD2. This CDR3 spans 15 amino acids. V gave up 5 bases and J gave up 2 bases; unmatched junction bases: 9. CDR1 and CDR2 (germline): SGHTA, FQGNSA. In nucleotides, the CDR3 is TGTGCCAGCAGCGAAGGGACTACTTTCCCCTACGAGCAGTACTTC. Its protein product is CASSEGTTFPYEQYF.

This clonotype showed up many times. CDR3 DNA sequence: TGTGCCAGCAGCGTAGGGGGGGTTAATGAGCAGTTCTTC. As protein: CASSVGGVNEQFF. The chain joins TRBV7-2 to TRBJ2-1; D is possibly TRBD2 (7 bases). CDR1 is SGHTA and CDR2 is FQGNSA in the germline V gene. This CDR3 is built from 13 residues. V was clipped by 5 bases and J by 7 bases, with 12 bases between them.

This chain joins TRBV15 and TRBJ1-4; D remains unclear. Trimming shortened V by 0 bases and J by 6 bases, and 11 bases separated the two germline ends. Per the germline V gene, CDR1 is LNHNV and CDR2 is YYDKDF (reference sequence). This CDR3 comprises 15 residues. Here the CDR3 reads CATSRDPGVDEKLFF. The DNA of the CDR3 is TGTGCCACCAGCAGAGATCCCGGGGTCGATGAAAAACTGTTTTTT.

The V call is TRBV4-1, the J call TRBJ1-1, with D possibly matching TRBD1 (6 bases). The V gene lost 0 bases and the J gene lost 0 bases, with 8 bases spanning the gap. The V gene's germline CDR1 is MGHRA and CDR2 YSYEKL. The CDR3 runs 15 residues. The CDR3 sequence is CASSQEGAMNTEAFF. CDR3 nucleotide sequence: TGCGCCAGCAGCCAAGAGGGGGCCATGAACACTGAAGCTTTCTTT.

In regard to this clonotype: This may stem from a read error, because a much larger clone lies one nucleotide away. This rearrangement joins TRBV6-1 to TRBJ2-7, with no clear D. Germline assignment: CDR1 MNHNS and CDR2 SASEGT. CDR3 length: 13 residues. The CDR3 bases are TGTGCCAGCAGTGATAACATCCATTACGAGCAGGACTTC. The encoded protein is CASSDNIHYEQDF.

The chain recombines TRBV9 with TRBJ2-5; 7 bases are shared with TRBD2. Germline loops: CDR1 SGDLS, CDR2 YYNGEE. The CDR3 contains 15 residues. V gave up 1 base and J gave up 4 bases; unmatched junction bases: 7. CDR3 sequence: CASSVNAGEGETQYF. The DNA for the CDR3 is TGTGCCAGCAGCGTAAACGCGGGGGAAGGAGAGACCCAGTACTTC.

The V and J genes are TRBV5-1 and TRBJ2-7, with 7 positions matching TRBD2. CDR3 size: 16 residues. Losses at the gene ends were 4 bases for V and 7 bases for J; bases not matched to a gene: 17. The germline V gene has CDR1 SGHRS and CDR2 YFSETQ. The CDR3 is CASSPQAAGIPEEQYF. CDR3 bases: TGCGCCAGCAGCCCACAGGCAGCGGGGATTCCAGAAGAGCAGTACTTC.

This clonotype was detected only a few times. The chain has TRBV2 and TRBJ2-7; weak D call: TRBD1 (5 bases). Trimming removed 3 bases at V and 7 bases at J, with 7 bases between. The CDR3 has 11 residues. From germline, CDR1 is SNHLY and CDR2 FYNNEI. CDR3 sequence reads: CASSDRVEQYF. DNA of the CDR3: TGTGCCAGCAGTGACAGGGTTGAGCAGTACTTC.

CDR3 loop: CSVYLKYSYEQYF. CDR3 DNA sequence: TGCAGCGTTTATCTGAAATACAGCTACGAGCAGTACTTC. The chain links TRBV29-1 to TRBJ2-7; no definite D call. CDR1 and CDR2 (germline): SQVTM, ANQGSEA. The V and J ends lost 5 bases and 3 bases respectively, with 14 bases between them. The CDR3 length is 13 residues.

This sequence joins TRBV2 and TRBJ1-5, with 11 nucleotides matching TRBD1. The V segment lost 5 bases and the J segment 0 bases; nucleotides outside the gene matches: 6. The length of the CDR3 is 17 residues. From germline, CDR1 is SNHLY and CDR2 FYNNEI. CDR3 nucleotide sequence: TGTGCCAGCAGTTCGGGACAGGGGGAACTTAGCAATCAGCCCCAGCATTTT. This gives the protein CASSSGQGELSNQPQHF.

This clonotype was seen more than once but under ten times. The gene calls are TRBV7-2 and TRBJ2-3, with 9 bases that match TRBD2. Germline trimming cut 5 bases from V and 4 bases from J; bases unmatched to any gene: 7. The CDR3 runs to 15 residues. In germline, CDR1 is SGHTA, CDR2 FQGNSA. CDR3 nucleotides: TGTGCCAGCAGCGTAGGGTCTAGCGGGGCAGATACGCAGTATTTT. Translation gives CASSVGSSGADTQYF.

This clonotype has just one count. A junction boundary mismatches the germline segment, possibly from a read error. This rearrangement joins TRBV7-9 to TRBJ2-7; TRBD2 is a possible D gene (7 bases). The CDR3 runs 15 residues. Germline CDR1 is SEHNR and CDR2 is FQNEAQ (reference sequence). CDR3 amino acids: CASSLEGGVSYEHYF. For the CDR3, the DNA is TGTGCCAGCAGCTTAGAGGGGGGGGTCTCCTACGAGCATTACTTC.

On this clonotype itself: One junction end does not reproduce the germline sequence, and a read error may be involved. The rearrangement links TRBV24-1 to TRBJ2-3; 12 nucleotides match TRBD2. Germline V gene data show CDR1 as KGHDR and CDR2 as SFDVKD. The CDR3 sequence is 19 residues long. CDR3 DNA sequence: TGTGCCCCCAGTGATACTAGCGGGGGGACCCTTGCTAGCACAGATACGCAGTATTTT. Encoded protein: CAPSDTSGGTLASTDTQYF.

The V call is TRBV28, the J call TRBJ2-7, with D possibly being TRBD1 or TRBD2 (5 bases each). Germline CDR1 MDHEN, CDR2 SYDVKM. Trimming cost V 9 bases and J 7 bases, with 16 bases left between them. There are 12 residues in the CDR3. CDR3 region: CASTLGVGEQYF. The DNA of the CDR3 is TGTGCCAGTACCCTGGGGGTAGGGGAGCAGTACTTC.

This clonotype has a handful of counts. The chain carries TRBV15 and TRBJ2-5; 10 nucleotides align to TRBD2. V gave up 3 bases and J gave up 4 bases; unmatched junction bases: 8. This CDR3 is built from 16 residues. Germline V gene sequence: CDR1 LNHNV, CDR2 YYDKDF (reference sequence). CDR3 coding DNA: TGTGCCACCAGCAGCCCCGGTCTAGCGGGGGTAGAGACCCAGTACTTC. It translates to CATSSPGLAGVETQYF.

The CDR3 reads CASLKQGSVRGPTGELFF. The CDR3 bases are TGTGCCAGTTTAAAGCAGGGTAGTGTGAGGGGGCCTACCGGGGAGCTGTTTTTT. The chain couples TRBV27 to TRBJ2-2; 7 bases agree with TRBD1. The V segment lost 9 bases and the J segment 5 bases; nucleotides outside the gene matches: 21. The CDR3 spans 18 residues. CDR1 is MNHEY and CDR2 is SMNVEV in the germline V gene (reference sequence).

Ten or more counts support this clonotype. The chain links TRBV6-1 to TRBJ1-5, with no clear D. Trimming left V 3 bases short and J 2 bases short, with 8 bases between. The CDR3 extends over 14 amino acids. Germline V lookup: CDR1 MNHNS, CDR2 SASEGT. The CDR3 nucleotides are TGTGCCAGCAGTGAGACTTGGGGCAATCAGCCCCAGCATTTT. As protein: CASSETWGNQPQHF.